This TCR beta chain derives from a study of blood T cell repertoires in COVID-19. In the study overall: The samples span acute and convalescent COVID-19 from the United States, Italy and Spain.

This CDR3 spans 13 amino acids. V lost 2 bases and J 7 bases, leaving 9 bases between the germline ends. Germline assignment: CDR1 MNHEY and CDR2 SMNVEV (reference sequence). Clones were sequenced by immunoSEQ multiplex PCR, and TCRdb holds only the in-frame ones, with some missing. The data contain around 320,000 clones, roughly nine tenths of them singletons. The chain employs TRBV27 and TRBJ1-5; no clear D gene. What was sequenced was PBMCs or T cells enriched from blood (not recorded which). The sequence derives from a woman between 50 and 59 years old who had been exposed to COVID-19. CDR3 residues: CASSLREEQPQHF. For the CDR3, the DNA is TGTGCCAGCAGTTTAAGGGAGGAGCAGCCCCAGCATTTT.